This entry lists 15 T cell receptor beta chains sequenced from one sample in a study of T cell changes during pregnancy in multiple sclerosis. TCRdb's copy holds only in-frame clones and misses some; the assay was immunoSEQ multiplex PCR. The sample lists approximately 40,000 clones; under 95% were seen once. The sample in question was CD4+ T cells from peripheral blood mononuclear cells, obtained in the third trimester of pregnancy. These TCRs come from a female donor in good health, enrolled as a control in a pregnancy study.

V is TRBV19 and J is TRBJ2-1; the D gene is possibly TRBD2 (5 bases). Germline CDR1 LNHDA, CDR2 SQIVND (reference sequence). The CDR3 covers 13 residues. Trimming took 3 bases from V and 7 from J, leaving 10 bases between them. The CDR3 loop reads CASSIDRGNEQFF. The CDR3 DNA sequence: TGTGCCAGTAGTATTGATCGGGGTAATGAGCAGTTCTTC.

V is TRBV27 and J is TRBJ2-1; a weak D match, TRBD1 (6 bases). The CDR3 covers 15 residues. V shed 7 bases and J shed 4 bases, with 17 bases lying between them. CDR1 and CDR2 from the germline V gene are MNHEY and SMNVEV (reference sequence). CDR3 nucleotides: TGTGCCAGCATCCCTACAGGGCAACTTTACAATGAGCAGTTCTTC. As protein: CASIPTGQLYNEQFF.

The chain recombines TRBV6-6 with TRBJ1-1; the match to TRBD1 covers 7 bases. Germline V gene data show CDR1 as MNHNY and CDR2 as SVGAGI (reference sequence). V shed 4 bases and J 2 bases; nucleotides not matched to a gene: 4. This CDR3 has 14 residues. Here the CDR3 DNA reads TGTGCCAGCAGTTTGAACAGGGGAAACACTGAAGCTTTCTTT. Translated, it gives CASSLNRGNTEAFF.

This CDR3 is CASSQISGYLREQYF. CDR3 nucleotide sequence: TGTGCCAGCAGCCAAATAAGCGGGTATTTACGCGAGCAGTACTTC. This chain links TRBV5-6 with TRBJ2-7; D might be TRBD2 (6 bases). Germline lookup yields CDR1 SGHDT and CDR2 YYEEEE. CDR3 length: 15 residues. The V end was cut by 4 bases, the J end by 6 bases, with 20 bases between.

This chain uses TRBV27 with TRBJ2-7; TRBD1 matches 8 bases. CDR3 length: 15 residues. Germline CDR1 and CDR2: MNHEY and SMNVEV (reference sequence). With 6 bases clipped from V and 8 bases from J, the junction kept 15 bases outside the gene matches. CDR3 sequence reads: CASRWTGTSETQQYF. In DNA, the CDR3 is TGTGCCAGCAGGTGGACAGGGACTTCTGAGACGCAGCAGTACTTC.

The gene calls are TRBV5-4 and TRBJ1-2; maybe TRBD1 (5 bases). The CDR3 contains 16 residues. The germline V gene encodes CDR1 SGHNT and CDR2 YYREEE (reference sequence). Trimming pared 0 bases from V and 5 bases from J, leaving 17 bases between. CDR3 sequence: CASSLGAGEGLYGYTF. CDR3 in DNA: TGTGCCAGCAGCTTGGGGGCGGGGGAAGGGCTATATGGCTACACCTTC.

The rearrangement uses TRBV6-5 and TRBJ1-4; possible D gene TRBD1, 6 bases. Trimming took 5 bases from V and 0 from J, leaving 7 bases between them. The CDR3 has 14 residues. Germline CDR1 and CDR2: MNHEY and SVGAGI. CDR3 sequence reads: CASSPGATNEKLFF. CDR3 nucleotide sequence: TGTGCCAGCAGTCCAGGGGCAACTAATGAAAAACTGTTTTTT.

CDR3 amino acids: CASSAGLANYEQYF. In DNA form, the CDR3 reads TGTGCCAGCAGCGCCGGACTAGCGAACTACGAGCAGTACTTC. This chain connects TRBV5-4 to TRBJ2-7, with TRBD2 identical over 9 bases. CDR1 SGHNT and CDR2 YYREEE come from the germline V gene (reference sequence). V lost 4 bases and J lost 3; bases outside the gene matches: 5. CDR3 size: 14 residues.

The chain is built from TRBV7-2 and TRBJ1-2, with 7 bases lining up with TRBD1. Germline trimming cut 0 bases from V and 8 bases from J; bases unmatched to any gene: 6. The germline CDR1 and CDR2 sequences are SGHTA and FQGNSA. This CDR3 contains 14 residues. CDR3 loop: CASSLAQGGRGYTF. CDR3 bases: TGTGCCAGCAGCTTAGCTCAGGGGGGTCGAGGCTACACCTTC.

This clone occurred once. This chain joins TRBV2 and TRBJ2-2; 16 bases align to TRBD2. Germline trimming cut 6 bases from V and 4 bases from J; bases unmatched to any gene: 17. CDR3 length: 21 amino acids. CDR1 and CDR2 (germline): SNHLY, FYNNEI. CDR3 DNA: TGTGCCAGCAGGAGGGATTATCCCGGGACTAGCGGGGGGGTAGGCACCGGGGAGCTGTTTTTT. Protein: CASRRDYPGTSGGVGTGELFF.

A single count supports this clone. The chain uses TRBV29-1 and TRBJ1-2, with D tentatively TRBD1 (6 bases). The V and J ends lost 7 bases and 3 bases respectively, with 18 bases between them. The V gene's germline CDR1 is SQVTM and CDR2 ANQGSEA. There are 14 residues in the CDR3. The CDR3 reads CSATGAGGDYGYTF. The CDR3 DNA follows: TGCAGCGCCACGGGGGCGGGGGGGGACTATGGCTACACCTTC.

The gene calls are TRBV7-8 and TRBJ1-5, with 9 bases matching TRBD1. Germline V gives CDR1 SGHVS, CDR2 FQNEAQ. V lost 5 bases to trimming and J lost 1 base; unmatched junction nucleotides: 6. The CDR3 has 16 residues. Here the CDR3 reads CASSPGTGNSNQPQHF. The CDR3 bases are TGTGCCAGCAGCCCAGGGACAGGGAACAGCAATCAGCCCCAGCATTTT.

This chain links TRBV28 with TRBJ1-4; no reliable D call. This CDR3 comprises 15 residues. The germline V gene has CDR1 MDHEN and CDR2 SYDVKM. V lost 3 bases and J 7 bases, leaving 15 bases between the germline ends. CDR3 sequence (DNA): TGTGCCAGCAGTTTGGGGAGTCGTCCGGTTGAAAAACTGTTTTTT. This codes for CASSLGSRPVEKLFF.

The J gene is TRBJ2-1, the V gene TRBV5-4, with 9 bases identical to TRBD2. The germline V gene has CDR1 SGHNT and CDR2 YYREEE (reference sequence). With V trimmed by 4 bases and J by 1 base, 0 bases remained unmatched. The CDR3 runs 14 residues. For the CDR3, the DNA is TGTGCCAGCAGCAGCGGGGGGTCCTACAATGAGCAGTTCTTC. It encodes CASSSGGSYNEQFF.

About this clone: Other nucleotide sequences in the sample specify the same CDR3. The CDR3 DNA sequence: TGCGCCAGCAGCTTGGGGACAGCGAACACCGGGGAGCTGTTTTTT. Its translation is CASSLGTANTGELFF. The gene calls are TRBV5-1 and TRBJ2-2; D may be TRBD1 (6 bases). The CDR3 sequence is 15 residues long. Trimming cost V 0 bases and J 0 bases, with 6 bases left between them. Germline assignment: CDR1 SGHRS and CDR2 YFSETQ.